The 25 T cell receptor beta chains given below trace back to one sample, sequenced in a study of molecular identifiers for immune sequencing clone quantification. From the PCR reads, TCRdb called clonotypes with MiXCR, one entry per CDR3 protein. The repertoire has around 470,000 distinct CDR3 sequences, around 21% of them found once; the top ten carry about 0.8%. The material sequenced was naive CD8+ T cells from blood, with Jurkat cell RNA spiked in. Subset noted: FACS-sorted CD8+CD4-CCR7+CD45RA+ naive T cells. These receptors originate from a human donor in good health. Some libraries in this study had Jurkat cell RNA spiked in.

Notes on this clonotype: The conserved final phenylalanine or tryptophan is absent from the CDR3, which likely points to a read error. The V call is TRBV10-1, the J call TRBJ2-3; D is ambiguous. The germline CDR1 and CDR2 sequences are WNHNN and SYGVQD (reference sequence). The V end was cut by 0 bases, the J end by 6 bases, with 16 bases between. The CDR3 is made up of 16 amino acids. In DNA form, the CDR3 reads TGCGCCAGCAGTGAGTCGGTTGGGCTCCCCCCCGATACGCAGTATTTA. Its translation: CASSESVGLPPDTQYL.

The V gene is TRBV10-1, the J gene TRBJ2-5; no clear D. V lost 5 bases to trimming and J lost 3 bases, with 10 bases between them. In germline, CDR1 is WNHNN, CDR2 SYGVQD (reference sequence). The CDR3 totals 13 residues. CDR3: CASSPNHEETQYF. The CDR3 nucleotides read TGCGCCAGCAGTCCTAACCATGAAGAGACCCAGTACTTC.

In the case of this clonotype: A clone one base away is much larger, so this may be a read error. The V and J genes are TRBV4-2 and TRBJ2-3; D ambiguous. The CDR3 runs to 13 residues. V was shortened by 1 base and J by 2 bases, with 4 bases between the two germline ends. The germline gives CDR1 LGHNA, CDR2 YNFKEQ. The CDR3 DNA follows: TGTGCCAGCAGCCAAGGGACCACAGATACGCAGTATTTT. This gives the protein CASSQGTTDTQYF.

CDR3 nucleotide sequence: TGTGCCAGCCAGTGGGGGAGAAAGACTGAAGCTTTCTTT. Residues: CASQWGRKTEAFF. The V call is TRBV6-1, the J call TRBJ1-1; possibly TRBD1 for D (5 bases). The CDR3 covers 13 residues. V was trimmed by 8 bases and J by 5 bases, leaving 15 bases between them. Germline V gene data show CDR1 as MNHNS and CDR2 as SASEGT.

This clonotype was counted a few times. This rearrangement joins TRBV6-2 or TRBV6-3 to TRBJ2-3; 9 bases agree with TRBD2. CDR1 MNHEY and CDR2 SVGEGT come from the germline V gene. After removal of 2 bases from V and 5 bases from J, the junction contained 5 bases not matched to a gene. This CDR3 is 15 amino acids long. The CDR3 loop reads CASSYPLAGLDTQYF. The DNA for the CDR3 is TGTGCCAGCAGTTACCCGCTAGCGGGGTTAGATACGCAGTATTTT.

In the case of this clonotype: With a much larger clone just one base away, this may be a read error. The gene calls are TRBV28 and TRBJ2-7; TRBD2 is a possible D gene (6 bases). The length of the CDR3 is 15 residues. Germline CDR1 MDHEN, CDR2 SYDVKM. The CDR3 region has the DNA TGTGCCAGCACCCTCGCCCGGAGGGGAGGCTACGGGCAGTACTTC. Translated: CASTLARRGGYGQYF.

CDR3 sequence: CASSFGQGVYEQYF. The CDR3 region has the DNA TGTGCCAGTAGTTTCGGACAGGGGGTATACGAGCAGTACTTC. The V call is TRBV19, the J call TRBJ2-7, with 10 bases matching TRBD1. The CDR3 length is 14 residues. The germline V gene encodes CDR1 LNHDA and CDR2 SQIVND (reference sequence). Unmatched junction bases numbered 5, after V lost 5 bases and J lost 4 bases.

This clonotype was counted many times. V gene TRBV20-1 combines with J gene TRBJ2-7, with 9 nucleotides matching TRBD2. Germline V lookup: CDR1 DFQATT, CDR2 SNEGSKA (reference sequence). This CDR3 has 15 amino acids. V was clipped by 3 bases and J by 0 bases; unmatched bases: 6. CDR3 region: CSASQAGGFSYEQYF. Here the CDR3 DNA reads TGCAGTGCTAGTCAGGCGGGAGGGTTCTCCTACGAGCAGTACTTC.

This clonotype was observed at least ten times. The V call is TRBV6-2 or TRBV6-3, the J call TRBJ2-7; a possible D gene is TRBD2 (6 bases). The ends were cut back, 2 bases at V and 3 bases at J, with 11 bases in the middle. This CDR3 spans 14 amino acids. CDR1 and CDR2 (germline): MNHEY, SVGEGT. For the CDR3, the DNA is TGTGCCAGCAGTTACCGCGGGGAATACTACGAGCAGTACTTC. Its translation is CASSYRGEYYEQYF.

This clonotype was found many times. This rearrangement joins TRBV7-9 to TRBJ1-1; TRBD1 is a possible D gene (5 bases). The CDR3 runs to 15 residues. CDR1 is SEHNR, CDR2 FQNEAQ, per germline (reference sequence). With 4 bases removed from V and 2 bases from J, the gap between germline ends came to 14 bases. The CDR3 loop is CASSSLGEFNTEAFF. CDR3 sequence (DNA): TGTGCCAGCAGCTCGCTGGGGGAGTTCAACACTGAAGCTTTCTTT.

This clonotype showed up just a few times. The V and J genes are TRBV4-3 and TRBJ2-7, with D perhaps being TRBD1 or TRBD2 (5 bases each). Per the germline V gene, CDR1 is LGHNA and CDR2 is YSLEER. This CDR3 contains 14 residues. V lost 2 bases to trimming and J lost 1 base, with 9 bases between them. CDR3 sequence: CASSQTGRSYEQYF. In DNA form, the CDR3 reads TGCGCCAGCAGCCAAACGGGGCGATCCTACGAGCAGTACTTC.

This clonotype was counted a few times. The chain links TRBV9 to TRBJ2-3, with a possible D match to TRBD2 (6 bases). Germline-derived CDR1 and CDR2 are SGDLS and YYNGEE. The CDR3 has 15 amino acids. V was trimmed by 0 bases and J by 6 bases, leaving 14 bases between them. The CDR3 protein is CASSVDGSVVDTQYF. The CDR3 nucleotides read TGTGCCAGCAGCGTAGACGGGAGTGTTGTGGATACGCAGTATTTT.

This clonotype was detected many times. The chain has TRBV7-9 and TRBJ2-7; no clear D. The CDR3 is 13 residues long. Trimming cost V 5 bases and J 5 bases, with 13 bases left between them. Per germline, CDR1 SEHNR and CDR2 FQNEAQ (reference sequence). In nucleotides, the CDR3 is TGTGCCAGCAGCCTCGGCGCTGCGGACGAGCAGTACTTC. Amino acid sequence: CASSLGAADEQYF. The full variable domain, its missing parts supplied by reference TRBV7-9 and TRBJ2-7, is DTGVSQNPRHKITKRGQNVTFRCDPISEHNRLYWYRQTLGQGPEFLTYFQNEAQLEKSRLLSDRFSAERPKGSFSTLEIQRTEQGDSAMYLCASSLGAADEQYFGPGTRLTVT.

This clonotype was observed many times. As DNA, the CDR3 is TGTGCCAGCAGCGATGGGAAGGGTTCAACAGATACGCAGTATTTT. Protein sequence: CASSDGKGSTDTQYF. The gene calls are TRBV9 and TRBJ2-3; D not resolved. The CDR3 sequence is 15 residues long. V lost 3 bases to trimming and J lost 3 bases, with 14 bases between them. Per germline, CDR1 SGDLS and CDR2 YYNGEE.

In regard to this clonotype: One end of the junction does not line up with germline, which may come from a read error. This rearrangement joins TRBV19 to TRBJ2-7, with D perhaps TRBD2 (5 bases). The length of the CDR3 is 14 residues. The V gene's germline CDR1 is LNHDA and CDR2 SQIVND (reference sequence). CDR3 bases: TGTGCCGGTAGTATAGATCACGGGGTCTTCGAGCAGTACTTC. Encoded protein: CAGSIDHGVFEQYF.

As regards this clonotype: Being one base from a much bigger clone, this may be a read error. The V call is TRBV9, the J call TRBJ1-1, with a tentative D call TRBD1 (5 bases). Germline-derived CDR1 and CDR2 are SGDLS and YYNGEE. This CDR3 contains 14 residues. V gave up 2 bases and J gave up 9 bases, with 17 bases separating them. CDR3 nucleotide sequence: TGTGCCAGCAGCGTCATCCCGGGGGGGACTAAAGCTTTCTTT. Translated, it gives CASSVIPGGTKAFF.

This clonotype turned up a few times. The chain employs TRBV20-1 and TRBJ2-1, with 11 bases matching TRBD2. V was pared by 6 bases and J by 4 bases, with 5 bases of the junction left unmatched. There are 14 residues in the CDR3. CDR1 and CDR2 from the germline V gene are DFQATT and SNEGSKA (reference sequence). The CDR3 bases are TGCAGTGCCCAGGGACTAGCGGATTACAATGAGCAGTTCTTC. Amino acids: CSAQGLADYNEQFF.

CDR3 in amino acids: CASKSRDRSTQYF. CDR3 DNA: TGTGCCAGCAAATCGAGGGACAGAAGTACGCAGTATTTT. This rearrangement joins TRBV2 to TRBJ2-3; 7 positions match TRBD1. CDR1 SNHLY and CDR2 FYNNEI come from the germline V gene. Trimming cost V 7 bases and J 8 bases; bases outside gene matches: 9. The CDR3 has 13 residues.

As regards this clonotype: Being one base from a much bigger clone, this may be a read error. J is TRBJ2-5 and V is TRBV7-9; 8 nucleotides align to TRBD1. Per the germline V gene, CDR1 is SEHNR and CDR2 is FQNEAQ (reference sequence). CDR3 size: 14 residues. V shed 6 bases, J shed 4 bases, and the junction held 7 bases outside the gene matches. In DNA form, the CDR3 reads TGTGCCAGCAGGACTACAGGGGGTAGAGAGACCCAGTACTTC. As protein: CASRTTGGRETQYF.

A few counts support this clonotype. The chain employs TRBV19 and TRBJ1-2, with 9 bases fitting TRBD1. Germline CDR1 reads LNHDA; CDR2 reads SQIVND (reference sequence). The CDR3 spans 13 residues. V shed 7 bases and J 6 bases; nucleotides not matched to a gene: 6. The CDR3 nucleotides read TGTGCCAGTACTCCACAGGGGGCAAATGGCTACACCTTC. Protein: CASTPQGANGYTF.

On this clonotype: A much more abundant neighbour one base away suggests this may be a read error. The CDR3 coding sequence is TGTGTCAGCAGTTCAACCTATGGCTACACCTTC. Translated: CVSSSTYGYTF. V is TRBV28 and J is TRBJ1-2; unclear D gene. From germline, CDR1 is MDHEN and CDR2 SYDVKM. This CDR3 is built from 11 residues.

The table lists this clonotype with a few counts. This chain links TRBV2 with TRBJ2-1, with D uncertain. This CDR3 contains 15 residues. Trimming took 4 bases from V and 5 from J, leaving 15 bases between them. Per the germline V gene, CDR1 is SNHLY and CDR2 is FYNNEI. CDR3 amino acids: CASSVLVASDNEQFF. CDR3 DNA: TGTGCCAGCAGTGTCTTGGTAGCTAGTGACAATGAGCAGTTCTTC.

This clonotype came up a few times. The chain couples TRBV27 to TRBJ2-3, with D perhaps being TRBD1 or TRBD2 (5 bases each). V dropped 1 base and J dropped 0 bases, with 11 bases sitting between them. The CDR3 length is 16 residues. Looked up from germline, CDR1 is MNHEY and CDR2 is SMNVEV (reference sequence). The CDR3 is CASSLWHGGSTDTQYF. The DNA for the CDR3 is TGTGCCAGCAGTTTATGGCATGGGGGTAGCACAGATACGCAGTATTTT.

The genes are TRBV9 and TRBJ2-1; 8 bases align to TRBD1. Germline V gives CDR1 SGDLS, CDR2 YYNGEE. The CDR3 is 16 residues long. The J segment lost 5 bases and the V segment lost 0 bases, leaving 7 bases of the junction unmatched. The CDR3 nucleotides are TGTGCCAGCAGCGTAGCTACCGGGACAGGAGACAATGAGCAGTTCTTC. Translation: CASSVATGTGDNEQFF.

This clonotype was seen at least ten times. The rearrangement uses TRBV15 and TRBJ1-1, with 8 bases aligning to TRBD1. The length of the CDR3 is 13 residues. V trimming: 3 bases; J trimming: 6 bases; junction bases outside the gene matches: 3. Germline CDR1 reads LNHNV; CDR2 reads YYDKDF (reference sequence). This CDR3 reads CATSRDRVSEAFF. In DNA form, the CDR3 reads TGTGCCACCAGCAGGGACAGGGTCTCTGAAGCTTTCTTT.